This TCR beta chain is drawn from a study of cytomegalovirus exposure and HLA in healthy donors. Germline V lookup: CDR1 LGHNA, CDR2 YNFKEQ. The length of the CDR3 is 14 residues. The V end lost 0 bases, the J end lost 2 bases, and 6 bases lay between the germline ends. This clone showed up just a few times. Its antigen is as yet unknown. The study's findings and limits: V- and J-gene trimming of TCR beta was linked (in a later analysis) to a missense DCLRE1C variant. Apart from CMV serostatus, no immune exposure information was available. Relative to the approximately 660-donor mean, N-insertions were reportedly fewer in an Asian-associated ancestry cluster in a later analysis.

PCR primers comprised 60 Vbeta and 13 Jbeta primers. The method was immunoSEQ multiplex PCR; TCRdb's version includes in-frame clones alone and lacks a portion of them. The sample lists some 90,000 clones; roughly 85% were seen once. This clonotype was obtained from a female donor in good health and CMV-seronegative. Sequencing was performed on PBMCs. V and J are TRBV4-2 and TRBJ2-3; no clear D gene. The CDR3 spells CASSQDGHTDTQYF. CDR3 bases: TGTGCCAGCAGCCAAGATGGGCACACAGATACGCAGTATTTT.